These 5 T cell receptor beta chains were all obtained from the same sample, sequenced in a study of T cells in Graves' hyperthyroidism and ophthalmopathy. Regions amplified from RNA transcripts were the TCR beta CDR3 regions. First-round RT-PCR with HTBI primers amplified the TCR CDR3 region. TCRdb analysed the multiplex PCR reads with MiXCR anew, one entry per CDR3 protein. This table holds a few hundred thousand distinct CDR3 sequences, about 15% found once. Material: blood. The receptors here all came from a woman aged 25-40 years with Graves' hyperthyroidism.

This clonotype was seen ten or more times. The chain couples TRBV24-1 to TRBJ2-4; 8 bases match TRBD2. The germline V gene has CDR1 KGHDR and CDR2 SFDVKD. The CDR3 runs to 14 residues. Germline trimming cut 9 bases from V and 7 bases from J; bases unmatched to any gene: 10. The CDR3 region has the DNA TGTGCCACCGGCGCGGGGGGAAATCGGAACATTCAGTACTTC. Translating it yields CATGAGGNRNIQYF.

To note about this clonotype: A junction end diverges from the germline sequence, so it may reflect a read error. J is TRBJ1-6 and V is TRBV28, with unresolved D. The CDR3 is 15 amino acids. Germline CDR1 is MDHEN and CDR2 is SYDVKM. The CDR3 spells CASNLPRVESSPLHF. The CDR3 DNA follows: TGTGCCAGCAATTTACCCCGAGTTGAGAGTTCACCCCTCCACTTT. The full variable domain, in which reference TRBV28 and TRBJ1-6 provide the parts outside the CDR3, is DVKVTQSSRYLVKRTGEKVFLECVQDMDHENMFWYRQDPGLGLRLIYFSYDVKMKEKGDIPEGYSVSREKKERFSLILESASTNQTSMYLCASNLPRVESSPLHFGNGTRLTVT.

This clonotype was counted at least ten times. The CDR3 region is CSARVPLAGGTGELFF. The CDR3 DNA reads TGCAGTGCTAGAGTCCCCCTAGCGGGGGGCACCGGGGAGCTGTTTTTT. The V and J genes are TRBV20-1 and TRBJ2-2, with 11 bases lining up with TRBD2. V dropped 1 base and J dropped 4; count of bases not matched to a gene: 5. Germline loops: CDR1 DFQATT, CDR2 SNEGSKA (reference sequence). The CDR3 is 16 residues long.

This sequence joins TRBV19 and TRBJ2-1; 10 bases are a match to TRBD2. V lost 5 bases to trimming and J lost 7 bases; unmatched junction nucleotides: 8. This CDR3 spans 15 amino acids. CDR1 is LNHDA, CDR2 SQIVND, per germline (reference sequence). CDR3: CASSLLAGSLNEQFF. CDR3 bases: TGTGCCAGTAGTTTACTAGCGGGAAGTTTGAATGAGCAGTTCTTC.

DNA of the CDR3: TGTGCCAGCAGCCCCCGGCGGCAGAACACCGGGGAGCTGTTTTTT. It yields the protein CASSPRRQNTGELFF. This rearrangement joins TRBV6-1 to TRBJ2-2; D is uncertain. The CDR3 spans 15 residues. V was shortened by 6 bases and J by 1 base, with 12 bases between the two germline ends. Germline V lookup: CDR1 MNHNS, CDR2 SASEGT.